The rows below give T cell receptor beta chains drawn from one sample of a study of response to subunit inactivated influenza vaccine. TCRdb reprocessed the RT-PCR reads via MiXCR and lists one record per CDR3 protein. The repertoire holds some 500,000 distinct CDR3 sequences, with roughly 13% as singletons. The specimen comprised PBMCs from blood, sampled 45 days after vaccination. The receptors originated from a man aged 45-65 years who received an inactivated influenza vaccine. CDR3s include the opening cysteine and the closing phenylalanine or tryptophan. The D gene is left open where the match is weak. The size entry is marked missing in some rows and otherwise reads once, few, many or a size class.

>TRBJ1-2|-|TRBV15|-
TGTGCCACCAGCAGAGAACGGCATTCTAACTATGGCTACACCTTC
CATSRERHSNYGYTF
>TRBJ2-7|-|TRBV7-8|-
TGTGCCAGCAGCTTAGGGCGGGCAGGGCCCTACGAGCAGTACTTC
CASSLGRAGPYEQYF
>TRBJ2-2|-|TRBV20-1|few
TGCAGTGCTAGGGGGACAACGAACACCGGGGAGCTGTTTTTT
CSARGTTNTGELFF
>TRBJ1-4|-|TRBV10-2|-
TGCGCCAGCTCAACGGGACCCAATGAAAAACTGTTTTTT
CASSTGPNEKLFF
>TRBJ1-1|-|TRBV7-9|many
TGTGCCAGCAGCGCAAGTCTTTCTGGGGCTTTCTTT
CASSASLSGAFF
>TRBJ2-7|TRBD2|TRBV5-1|-
TGCGCCAGCAGCAGTATACTAGCGGGAGGGAACTACGAGCAGTACTTC
CASSSILAGGNYEQYF
>TRBJ1-1|-|TRBV5-6|many
TGTGCCAGCAGCCCGACTATGAACACTGAAGCTTTCTTT
CASSPTMNTEAFF
>TRBJ2-2|-|TRBV6-5|many
TGTGCCAGTACGACGAACACCGGGGAGCTGTTTTTT
CASTTNTGELFF
>TRBJ2-7|-|TRBV27|once
TGTGCCAGCACCCCGATCTACGCGGGCACCTACGAGCAGTACTTC
CASTPIYAGTYEQYF
>TRBJ2-7|-|TRBV28|-
TGTGCCAGCAGTAGACAGTTACCATCCTACGAGCAGTACTTC
CASSRQLPSYEQYF
>TRBJ2-2|-|TRBV15|-
TGTGCCACCAGCAGAGACAGGGCCAACGGGGAGCTGTTTTTT
CATSRDRANGELFF
>TRBJ1-2|TRBD1|TRBV20-1|few
TGCAGTGCTGTACAGGGGTCTAACTATGGCTACACCTTC
CSAVQGSNYGYTF
>TRBJ2-4|-|TRBV20-1|few
TGCAGTGCTAGACCAACAGGGGGAGGGAACATTCAGTACTTC
CSARPTGGGNIQYF
>TRBJ2-3|TRBD2|TRBV7-3|few
TGTGCCAGCAGCTTAGCGGGAGGGGGCACCACAGATACGCAGTATTTT
CASSLAGGGTTDTQYF
>TRBJ2-3|-|TRBV7-6|few
TGTGCCAGCAGCTCTAGCCGCAAGAGCACAGATACGCAGTATTTT
CASSSSRKSTDTQYF
>TRBJ1-1|TRBD1|TRBV12-3/TRBV12-4|few
TGTGCCAGCAGTTTTAGTCCCAGGGGGCCGAACACTGAAGCTTTCTTT
CASSFSPRGPNTEAFF
>TRBJ2-7|TRBD1|TRBV2|-
TGTGCCAGCAGGGACGGGACAGGGGTCCACGAGCAGTACTTC
CASRDGTGVHEQYF
>TRBJ1-2|-|TRBV7-2|many
TGTGCCAGCAGCTTAGCTGGCAGTAACTATGGCTACACCTTC
CASSLAGSNYGYTF
>TRBJ2-3|TRBD2|TRBV28|few
TGTGCCAGCGGGACTAGCGGGAGGGCAATGACAGATACGCAGTATTTT
CASGTSGRAMTDTQYF
>TRBJ2-1|TRBD2|TRBV28|-
TGTGCCAGCAGTTTCTGGCGGGAGGTGAGCAATGAGCAGTTCTTC
CASSFWREVSNEQFF